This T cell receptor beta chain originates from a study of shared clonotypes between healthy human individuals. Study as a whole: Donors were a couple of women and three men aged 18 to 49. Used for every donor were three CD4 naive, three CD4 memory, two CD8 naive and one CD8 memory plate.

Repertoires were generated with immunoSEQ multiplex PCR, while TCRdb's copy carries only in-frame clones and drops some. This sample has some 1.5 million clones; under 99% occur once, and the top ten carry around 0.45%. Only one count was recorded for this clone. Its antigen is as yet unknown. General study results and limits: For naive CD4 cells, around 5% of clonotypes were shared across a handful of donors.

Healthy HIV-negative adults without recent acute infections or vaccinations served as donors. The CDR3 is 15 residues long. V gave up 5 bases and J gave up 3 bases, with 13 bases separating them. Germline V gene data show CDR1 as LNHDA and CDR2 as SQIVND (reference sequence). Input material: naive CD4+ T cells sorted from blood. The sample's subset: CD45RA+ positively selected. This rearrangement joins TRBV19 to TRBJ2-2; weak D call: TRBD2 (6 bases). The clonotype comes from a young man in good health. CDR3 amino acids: CASSHPREDTGELFF. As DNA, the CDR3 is TGTGCCAGTAGTCACCCAAGGGAGGACACCGGGGAGCTGTTTTTT.